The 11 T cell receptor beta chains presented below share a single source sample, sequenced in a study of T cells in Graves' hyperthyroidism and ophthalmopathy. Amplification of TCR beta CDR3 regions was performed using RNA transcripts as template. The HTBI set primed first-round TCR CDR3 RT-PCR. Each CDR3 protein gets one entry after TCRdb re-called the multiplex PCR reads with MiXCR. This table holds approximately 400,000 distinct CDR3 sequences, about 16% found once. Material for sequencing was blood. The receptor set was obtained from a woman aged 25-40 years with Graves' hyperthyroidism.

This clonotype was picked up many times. The CDR3 spells CASSLFRGDTEAFF. CDR3 nucleotide sequence: TGTGCCAGCAGCTTGTTCCGGGGGGACACTGAAGCTTTCTTT. The chain links TRBV27 to TRBJ1-1, with D possibly matching TRBD1 (5 bases). CDR3 length: 14 amino acids. V was shortened by 6 bases and J by 3 bases, with 14 bases between the two germline ends. CDR1 and CDR2 from the germline V gene are MNHEY and SMNVEV (reference sequence).

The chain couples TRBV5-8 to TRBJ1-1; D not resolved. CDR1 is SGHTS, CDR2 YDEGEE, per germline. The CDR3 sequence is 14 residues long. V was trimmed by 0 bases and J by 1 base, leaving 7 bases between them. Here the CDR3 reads CASSLGTKNTEAFF. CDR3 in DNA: TGTGCCAGCAGCTTGGGGACGAAGAACACTGAAGCTTTCTTT. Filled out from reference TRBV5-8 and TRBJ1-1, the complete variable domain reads EAGVTQSPTHLIKTRGQQATLRCSPISGHTSVYWYQQALGLGLQFLLWYDEGEERNRGNFPPRFSGRQFPNYSSELNVNALELEDSALYLCASSLGTKNTEAFFGQGTRLTVV.

CDR3 region: CSARSRGDSYSNQPQHF. As DNA, the CDR3 is TGCAGTGCTAGATCTAGGGGGGATTCTTATAGCAATCAGCCCCAGCATTTT. The chain joins TRBV20-1 to TRBJ1-5, with TRBD1 as a possible D gene (6 bases). V lost 2 bases and J 0 bases, leaving 17 bases between the germline ends. The CDR3 has 17 residues. CDR1 is DFQATT, CDR2 SNEGSKA, per germline (reference sequence).

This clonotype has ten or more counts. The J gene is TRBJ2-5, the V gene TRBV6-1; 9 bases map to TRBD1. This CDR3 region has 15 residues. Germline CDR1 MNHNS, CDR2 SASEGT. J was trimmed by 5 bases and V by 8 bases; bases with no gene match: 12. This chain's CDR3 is CASRPRQGGVETQYF. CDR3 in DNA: TGTGCCAGCCGTCCGCGACAGGGGGGTGTGGAGACCCAGTACTTC.

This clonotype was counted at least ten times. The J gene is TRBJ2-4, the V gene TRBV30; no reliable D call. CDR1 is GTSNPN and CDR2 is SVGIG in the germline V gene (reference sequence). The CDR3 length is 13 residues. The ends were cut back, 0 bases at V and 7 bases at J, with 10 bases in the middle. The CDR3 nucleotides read TGTGCCTGGAGTGTACTCGGAACGAACATTCAGTACTTC. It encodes CAWSVLGTNIQYF.

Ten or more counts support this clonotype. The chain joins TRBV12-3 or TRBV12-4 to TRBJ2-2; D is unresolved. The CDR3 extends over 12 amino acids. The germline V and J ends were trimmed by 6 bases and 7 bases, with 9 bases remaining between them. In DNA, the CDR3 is TGTGCCAGCAGCTCCGATGGCGGGGAGCTGTTTTTT. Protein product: CASSSDGGELFF.

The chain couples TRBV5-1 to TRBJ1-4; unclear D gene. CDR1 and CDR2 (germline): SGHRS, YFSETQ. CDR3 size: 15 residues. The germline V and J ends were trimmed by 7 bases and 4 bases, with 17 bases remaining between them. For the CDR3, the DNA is TGCGCCAGCCGACCTTTCGGCCCCCTTAATGAAAAACTGTTTTTT. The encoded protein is CASRPFGPLNEKLFF. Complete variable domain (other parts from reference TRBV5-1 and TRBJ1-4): KAGVTQTPRYLIKTRGQQVTLSCSPISGHRSVSWYQQTPGQGLQFLFEYFSETQRNKGNFPGRFSGRQFSNSRSEMNVSTLELGDSALYLCASRPFGPLNEKLFFGSGTQLSVL.

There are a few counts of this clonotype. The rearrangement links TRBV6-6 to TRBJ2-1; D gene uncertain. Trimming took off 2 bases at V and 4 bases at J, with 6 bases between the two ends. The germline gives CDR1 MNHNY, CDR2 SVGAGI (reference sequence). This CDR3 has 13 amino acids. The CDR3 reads CASSYNSYNEQFF. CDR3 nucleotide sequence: TGTGCCAGCAGTTACAATAGTTACAATGAGCAGTTCTTC.

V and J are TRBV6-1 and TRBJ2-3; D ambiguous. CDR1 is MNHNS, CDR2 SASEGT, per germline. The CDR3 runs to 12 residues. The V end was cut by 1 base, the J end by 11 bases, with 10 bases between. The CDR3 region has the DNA TGTGCCAGCAGTGAAGACATGAGATTGCAGTATTTT. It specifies CASSEDMRLQYF.

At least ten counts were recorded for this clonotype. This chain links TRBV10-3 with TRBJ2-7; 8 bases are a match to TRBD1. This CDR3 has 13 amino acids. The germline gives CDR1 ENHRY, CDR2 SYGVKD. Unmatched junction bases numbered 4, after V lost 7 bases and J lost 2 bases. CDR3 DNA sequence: TGTGCCATCACCGAGGACAGGGCCTACGAGCAGTACTTC. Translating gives CAITEDRAYEQYF.

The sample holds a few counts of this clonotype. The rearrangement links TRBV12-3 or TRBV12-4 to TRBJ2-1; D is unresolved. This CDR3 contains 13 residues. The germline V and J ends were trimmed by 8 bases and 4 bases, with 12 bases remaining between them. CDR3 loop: CASAPHGYNEQFF. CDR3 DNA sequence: TGTGCCAGCGCGCCCCATGGATACAATGAGCAGTTCTTC.